The 8 T cell receptor beta chains below all came from one sample that was sequenced in a study of T cell responses to AZD1222 COVID-19 vaccine (dated by TCRdb to about 2021). The library was obtained by the immunoSEQ multiplex PCR assay. TCRdb re-hosts the immuneACCESS table, in-frame sequences only. Its copies lack some clones; in the studies checked, an unresolved V gene accounts for under half of them, and the cause for the rest is not known. In this sample the table shows about 200,000 clones, 93% of which occur a single time. The leading ten clones occupy over 0.95% of the sample. The sample's time point label, decoded: about 28 days (+/-7) after the second vaccine dose. This sample comprised peripheral blood, obtained 28 days after the second AZD1222 dose. The receptors stem from an adult who received the AZD1222 COVID-19 vaccine.

CDR3 sequence reads: CSVESRQGAGETQYF. CDR3 DNA: TGCAGCGTTGAATCGAGGCAGGGGGCGGGAGAGACCCAGTACTTC. The rearrangement joins TRBV29-1 to TRBJ2-5, with 8 bases matching TRBD1. Trimming removed 2 bases from V and 4 bases from J; junction bases left unmatched: 9. CDR1 SQVTM and CDR2 ANQGSEA come from the germline V gene. This CDR3 has 15 residues.

The rearrangement uses TRBV7-9 and TRBJ1-2, with 10 bases that match TRBD1. Germline V gene data show CDR1 as SEHNR and CDR2 as FQNEAQ (reference sequence). This CDR3 spans 14 amino acids. V gave up 4 bases and J gave up 4 bases; unmatched junction bases: 3. CDR3 in DNA: TGTGCCAGCAGCTCCGACAGGGGGCCCTATGGCTACACCTTC. Protein product: CASSSDRGPYGYTF. The full variable domain, completed using reference TRBV7-9 and TRBJ1-2, is DTGVSQNPRHKITKRGQNVTFRCDPISEHNRLYWYRQTLGQGPEFLTYFQNEAQLEKSRLLSDRFSAERPKGSFSTLEIQRTEQGDSAMYLCASSSDRGPYGYTFGSGTRLTVV.

V and J are TRBV7-9 and TRBJ1-1; D unclear. Germline V gives CDR1 SEHNR, CDR2 FQNEAQ (reference sequence). The CDR3 has 19 amino acids. V lost 1 base and J 5 bases, leaving 26 bases between the germline ends. The CDR3 loop is CASSLGLGRTRWSGTEAFF. Written as DNA, the CDR3 is TGTGCCAGCAGCTTAGGGCTGGGCAGAACGAGGTGGAGTGGTACTGAAGCTTTCTTT. Drawing the rest from reference TRBV7-9 and TRBJ1-1, the complete variable domain is DTGVSQNPRHKITKRGQNVTFRCDPISEHNRLYWYRQTLGQGPEFLTYFQNEAQLEKSRLLSDRFSAERPKGSFSTLEIQRTEQGDSAMYLCASSLGLGRTRWSGTEAFFGQGTRLTVV.

The chain recombines TRBV6-5 with TRBJ1-6; 10 nucleotides agree with TRBD1. With V trimmed by 10 bases and J by 7 bases, 4 bases remained unmatched. This CDR3 comprises 13 residues. CDR1 and CDR2 (germline): MNHEY, SVGAGI. The CDR3 DNA sequence: TGTGCCACGGGGGACAGGGGAAATTCACCCCTCCACTTT. This gives the protein CATGDRGNSPLHF.

This chain uses TRBV19 with TRBJ1-5, with TRBD1 matching over 9 bases. This CDR3 has 19 amino acids. The V and J ends lost 4 bases and 0 bases, in that order; junction bases with no gene match: 13. Germline lookup yields CDR1 LNHDA and CDR2 SQIVND (reference sequence). CDR3 DNA: TGTGCCAGTAGTACCCAATTCGACAGGGGGGCGGCTAGCAATCAGCCCCAGCATTTT. It is translated as CASSTQFDRGAASNQPQHF. The whole variable domain, filled in from reference TRBV19 and TRBJ1-5, reads DGGITQSPKYLFRKEGQNVTLSCEQNLNHDAMYWYRQDPGQGLRLIYYSQIVNDFQKGDIAEGYSVSREKKESFPLTVTSAQKNPTAFYLCASSTQFDRGAASNQPQHFGDGTRLSIL.

This chain connects TRBV12-3 or TRBV12-4 to TRBJ1-3; no clear D gene. This CDR3 spans 13 amino acids. The ends were cut back, 5 bases at V and 2 bases at J, with 7 bases in the middle. Written as DNA, the CDR3 is TGTGCCAGCAGTCTCCGTCCTGGAAACACCATATATTTT. Translating it yields CASSLRPGNTIYF.

The chain employs TRBV30 and TRBJ1-5, with D tentatively TRBD1 (5 bases). The CDR3 spans 14 residues. Germline V gene lookup returns CDR1 GTSNPN and CDR2 SVGIG (reference sequence). Deletions cut 4 bases from V and 4 bases from J, with 14 bases between. The CDR3, as DNA: TGTGCCTGGAATCTCCAGGGTGGTAATCAGCCCCAGCATTTT. This encodes CAWNLQGGNQPQHF.

The chain employs TRBV6-6 and TRBJ1-2; tentatively, D is TRBD1 (5 bases). V shed 4 bases and J shed 1 base, with 13 bases lying between them. Germline V gene data show CDR1 as MNHNY and CDR2 as SVGAGI (reference sequence). The CDR3 has 15 residues. CDR3 coding DNA: TGTGCCAGCAGTTCCCGACAGACGCTTAACTATGGCTACACCTTC. This codes for CASSSRQTLNYGYTF.